This T cell receptor (beta chain) was recovered during a study of blood T cells in healthy people across ages. PCR was performed a second time for about 6 to 12 cycles using a sample-barcoded 5' primer and a J-beta primer mix. TCRdb called the 5' RACE reads again in MiXCR, with one record for every CDR3 protein. The table includes hundreds of thousands of distinct CDR3 sequences, more than 55% detected once. Germline CDR1 reads SGHRS; CDR2 reads YFSETQ. V gave up 4 bases and J gave up 8 bases, with 21 bases separating them. This CDR3 region has 16 residues. The source of this sequence is a man aged 35-49 years in good health. The chain joins TRBV5-1 to TRBJ1-4; D is ambiguous. Sequenced sample: blood. The CDR3 is CASSLTSPDIGEKLFF. DNA of the CDR3: TGCGCCAGCAGCCTGACTAGCCCAGACATCGGCGAAAAACTGTTTTTT.